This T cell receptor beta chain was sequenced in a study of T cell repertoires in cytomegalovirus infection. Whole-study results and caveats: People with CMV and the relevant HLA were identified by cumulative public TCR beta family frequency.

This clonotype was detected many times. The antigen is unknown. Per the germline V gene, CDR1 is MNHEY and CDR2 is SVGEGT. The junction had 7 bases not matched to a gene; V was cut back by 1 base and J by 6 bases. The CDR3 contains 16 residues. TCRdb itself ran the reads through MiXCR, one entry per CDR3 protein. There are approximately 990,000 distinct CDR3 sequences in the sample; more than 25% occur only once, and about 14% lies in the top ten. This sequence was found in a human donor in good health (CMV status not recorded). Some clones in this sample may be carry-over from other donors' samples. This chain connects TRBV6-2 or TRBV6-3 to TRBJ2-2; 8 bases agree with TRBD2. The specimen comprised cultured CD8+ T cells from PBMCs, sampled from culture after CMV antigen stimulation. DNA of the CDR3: TGTGCCAGCAGTTACTTTGGAGCGGGGGCGGCCGGGGAGCTGTTTTTT. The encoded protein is CASSYFGAGAAGELFF.